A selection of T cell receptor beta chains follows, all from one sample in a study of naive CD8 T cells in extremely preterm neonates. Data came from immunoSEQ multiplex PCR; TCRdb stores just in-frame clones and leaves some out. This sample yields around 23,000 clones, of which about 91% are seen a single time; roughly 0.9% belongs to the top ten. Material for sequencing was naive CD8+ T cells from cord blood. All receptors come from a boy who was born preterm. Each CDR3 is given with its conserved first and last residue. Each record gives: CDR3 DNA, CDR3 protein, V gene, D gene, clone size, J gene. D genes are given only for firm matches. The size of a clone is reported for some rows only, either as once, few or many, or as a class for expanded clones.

CDR3nt: TGTGCCAGCAGCGTAGGGGGCGCAGAGACCCAGTACTTC; CDR3aa: CASSVGGAETQYF; v_gene: TRBV9; d_gene: -; abundance: -; j_gene: TRBJ2-5
CDR3nt: TGTGCCAGCAGCTTAGAGGGTGGAAACACCATATATTTT; CDR3aa: CASSLEGGNTIYF; v_gene: TRBV7-2; d_gene: -; abundance: -; j_gene: TRBJ1-3
CDR3nt: TGTGCCAGCAGCTTAGCTAGCGGGGGGGCCGAGCAGTACTTC; CDR3aa: CASSLASGGAEQYF; v_gene: TRBV11-2; d_gene: TRBD2; abundance: -; j_gene: TRBJ2-7
CDR3nt: TGTGCCAGCATGTTTACGCATCATAGCACAGATACGCAGTATTTT; CDR3aa: CASMFTHHSTDTQYF; v_gene: TRBV7-2; d_gene: -; abundance: once; j_gene: TRBJ2-3
CDR3nt: TGTGCCAGCGCAGATAAGGACGTCACAGATACGCAGTATTTT; CDR3aa: CASADKDVTDTQYF; v_gene: TRBV7-3; d_gene: -; abundance: -; j_gene: TRBJ2-3
CDR3nt: TGTGCCAGCAGCCAAGACAGGTATAGCAATCAGCCCCAGCATTTT; CDR3aa: CASSQDRYSNQPQHF; v_gene: TRBV4-2; d_gene: -; abundance: few; j_gene: TRBJ1-5
CDR3nt: TGTGCCAGCAGTTCCGGCTACACCTTC; CDR3aa: CASSSGYTF; v_gene: TRBV6-6; d_gene: -; abundance: -; j_gene: TRBJ1-2
CDR3nt: TGTGCCAGCAGTTCAGGGGGCTCCTACAATGAGCAGTTCTTC; CDR3aa: CASSSGGSYNEQFF; v_gene: TRBV27; d_gene: TRBD1; abundance: -; j_gene: TRBJ2-1
CDR3nt: TGTGCCAGCAGCGGACTAGCAGAGACCCAGTACTTC; CDR3aa: CASSGLAETQYF; v_gene: TRBV5-6; d_gene: TRBD2; abundance: -; j_gene: TRBJ2-5
CDR3nt: TGTGCCAGCAGCCAAACTAGCGGGGGGTACAATGAGCAGTTCTTC; CDR3aa: CASSQTSGGYNEQFF; v_gene: TRBV4-2; d_gene: TRBD2; abundance: -; j_gene: TRBJ2-1
CDR3nt: TGTGCCAGCAGACAGGGGAACACCGGGGAGCTGTTTTTT; CDR3aa: CASRQGNTGELFF; v_gene: TRBV6-1; d_gene: -; abundance: once; j_gene: TRBJ2-2
CDR3nt: TGTGCCAGCAGCGTAGGGACTAGCGGGGGGGCCAATGAGCAGTTCTTC; CDR3aa: CASSVGTSGGANEQFF; v_gene: TRBV9; d_gene: TRBD2; abundance: -; j_gene: TRBJ2-1
CDR3nt: TGTGCTAGCAGCTTAGGGACAGGGTACGAGCAGTACTTC; CDR3aa: CASSLGTGYEQYF; v_gene: TRBV7-7; d_gene: TRBD1; abundance: -; j_gene: TRBJ2-7
CDR3nt: TGTGCAAGTCGCTTAGGACAGTTTAACTATGGCTACACCTTC; CDR3aa: CASRLGQFNYGYTF; v_gene: TRBV12-2; d_gene: -; abundance: -; j_gene: TRBJ1-2
CDR3nt: TGTGCCAGCAGCACAGGGAGGGAGCAGTTCTTC; CDR3aa: CASSTGREQFF; v_gene: TRBV7-9; d_gene: -; abundance: few; j_gene: TRBJ2-1
CDR3nt: TGCGCCAGCAGCCAAGAGGGGATGAACACTGAAGCTTTCTTT; CDR3aa: CASSQEGMNTEAFF; v_gene: TRBV4-1; d_gene: -; abundance: -; j_gene: TRBJ1-1
CDR3nt: TGTGCCAGCAGTTACTCGCCTAACTATGGCTACACCTTC; CDR3aa: CASSYSPNYGYTF; v_gene: TRBV6-5; d_gene: -; abundance: few; j_gene: TRBJ1-2
CDR3nt: TGTGCCAGCAGTTTGACTCGGGGGGCCTACGAGCAGTACTTC; CDR3aa: CASSLTRGAYEQYF; v_gene: TRBV27; d_gene: TRBD2; abundance: -; j_gene: TRBJ2-7
CDR3nt: TGTGCCAGCAGCGTAGAGGCAGGGGAGTATGAAAAACTGTTTTTT; CDR3aa: CASSVEAGEYEKLFF; v_gene: TRBV9; d_gene: -; abundance: -; j_gene: TRBJ1-4
CDR3nt: TGTGCCAGCAGTTTAATGGGGGGGCAGGAGACCCAGTACTTC; CDR3aa: CASSLMGGQETQYF; v_gene: TRBV27; d_gene: -; abundance: -; j_gene: TRBJ2-5
CDR3nt: TGTGCCAGCAGTTTAGCAGGGTTGAACACTGAAGCTTTCTTT; CDR3aa: CASSLAGLNTEAFF; v_gene: TRBV27; d_gene: -; abundance: -; j_gene: TRBJ1-1
CDR3nt: TGTGCCAGCAGCTTGACGGACAGGTATAATTCACCCCTCCACTTT; CDR3aa: CASSLTDRYNSPLHF; v_gene: TRBV5-6; d_gene: TRBD1; abundance: -; j_gene: TRBJ1-6
CDR3nt: TGTGCCAGCAGTGAATTGGCAGGGGGAGAGACCCAGTACTTC; CDR3aa: CASSELAGGETQYF; v_gene: TRBV25-1; d_gene: TRBD1; abundance: -; j_gene: TRBJ2-5
CDR3nt: TGTGCCAGCAGCGATCTAGCGGGGGAAGAGACCCAGTACTTC; CDR3aa: CASSDLAGEETQYF; v_gene: TRBV5-6; d_gene: TRBD2; abundance: -; j_gene: TRBJ2-5
CDR3nt: TGTGCCAGCAGTGAACCCTACATCAGGGACTATGGCTACACCTTC; CDR3aa: CASSEPYIRDYGYTF; v_gene: TRBV6-1; d_gene: -; abundance: -; j_gene: TRBJ1-2
CDR3nt: TGTGCCAGCAGCTTAGGGGGTTTTTTTTACGAGCAGTACTTC; CDR3aa: CASSLGGFFYEQYF; v_gene: TRBV11-2; d_gene: -; abundance: once; j_gene: TRBJ2-7
CDR3nt: TGTGCCAGCAGCGAGGGACTAGCGGGGGACAATGAGCAGTTCTTC; CDR3aa: CASSEGLAGDNEQFF; v_gene: TRBV7-9; d_gene: TRBD2; abundance: -; j_gene: TRBJ2-1
CDR3nt: TGTGCCAGCAGTTATGAGCCGGACAGCAATCAGCCCCAGCATTTT; CDR3aa: CASSYEPDSNQPQHF; v_gene: TRBV6-9; d_gene: -; abundance: -; j_gene: TRBJ1-5
CDR3nt: TGTGCCAGCAGCACAGGGATGAACACTGAAGCTTTCTTT; CDR3aa: CASSTGMNTEAFF; v_gene: TRBV11-3; d_gene: -; abundance: -; j_gene: TRBJ1-1
CDR3nt: TGTGCCAGCAGCTTAGTCGATGGCTACACCTTC; CDR3aa: CASSLVDGYTF; v_gene: TRBV11-2; d_gene: -; abundance: -; j_gene: TRBJ1-2
CDR3nt: TGTGCCAGCAGCGACAACTCCTACGAGCAGTACTTC; CDR3aa: CASSDNSYEQYF; v_gene: TRBV9; d_gene: -; abundance: -; j_gene: TRBJ2-7
CDR3nt: TGTGCCAGCAGCTTAGACAACACAGATACGCAGTATTTT; CDR3aa: CASSLDNTDTQYF; v_gene: TRBV7-2; d_gene: -; abundance: -; j_gene: TRBJ2-3
CDR3nt: TGTGCCAGTAGACAGCTCACTGAAGCTTTCTTT; CDR3aa: CASRQLTEAFF; v_gene: TRBV5-5; d_gene: -; abundance: once; j_gene: TRBJ1-1
CDR3nt: TGTGCCAGCAGCTTGACTAGCGGGGCCTACGAGCAGTACTTC; CDR3aa: CASSLTSGAYEQYF; v_gene: TRBV5-5; d_gene: TRBD2; abundance: -; j_gene: TRBJ2-7
CDR3nt: TGTGCTAGTGGTTTGACAGGAACCAAAAACATTCAGTACTTC; CDR3aa: CASGLTGTKNIQYF; v_gene: TRBV12-5; d_gene: -; abundance: -; j_gene: TRBJ2-4
CDR3nt: TGCGCCAGCAGCTTGCTCGGGGCGGAAAAACTGTTTTTT; CDR3aa: CASSLLGAEKLFF; v_gene: TRBV5-1; d_gene: -; abundance: -; j_gene: TRBJ1-4
CDR3nt: TGCGCCAGCAGCCCCGGGACTAGCTCCTACGAGCAGTACTTC; CDR3aa: CASSPGTSSYEQYF; v_gene: TRBV4-1; d_gene: TRBD2; abundance: -; j_gene: TRBJ2-7
CDR3nt: TGTGCCAGCAGCGCCCGGGACAGGGGCACAGATACGCAGTATTTT; CDR3aa: CASSARDRGTDTQYF; v_gene: TRBV7-3; d_gene: TRBD1; abundance: -; j_gene: TRBJ2-3
CDR3nt: TGTGCCTGGAGTATTATAGGGGCCGGGGAGCTGTTTTTT; CDR3aa: CAWSIIGAGELFF; v_gene: TRBV30; d_gene: -; abundance: -; j_gene: TRBJ2-2
CDR3nt: TGTGCCAGTAGTGACAAAACCTACGAGCAGTACTTC; CDR3aa: CASSDKTYEQYF; v_gene: TRBV19; d_gene: -; abundance: once; j_gene: TRBJ2-7
CDR3nt: TGTGCCAGCAGCTTCACTGGGTCCCAAGAGACCCAGTACTTC; CDR3aa: CASSFTGSQETQYF; v_gene: TRBV11-2; d_gene: -; abundance: -; j_gene: TRBJ2-5
CDR3nt: TGTGCCTGGAGTGTAGGGGGCGCAGATACGCAGTATTTT; CDR3aa: CAWSVGGADTQYF; v_gene: TRBV30; d_gene: TRBD1; abundance: -; j_gene: TRBJ2-3
CDR3nt: TGCGCCAGCAGCCCGGACTACGAGCAGTACTTC; CDR3aa: CASSPDYEQYF; v_gene: TRBV5-1; d_gene: -; abundance: -; j_gene: TRBJ2-7
CDR3nt: TGTGCCAGCAGCTTAGACGGGTACAATCAGCCCCAGCATTTT; CDR3aa: CASSLDGYNQPQHF; v_gene: TRBV7-9; d_gene: -; abundance: once; j_gene: TRBJ1-5
CDR3nt: TGTGCCAGCAGCCGGGACTCCTACAATGAGCAGTTCTTC; CDR3aa: CASSRDSYNEQFF; v_gene: TRBV7-3; d_gene: -; abundance: -; j_gene: TRBJ2-1
CDR3nt: TGTGCCAGCAGTGATTGGACGAATGGCTACACCTTC; CDR3aa: CASSDWTNGYTF; v_gene: TRBV2; d_gene: -; abundance: -; j_gene: TRBJ1-2
CDR3nt: TGTGCCAGCAGCTGGACTAGCGGGGGGGCCTACGAGCAGTACTTC; CDR3aa: CASSWTSGGAYEQYF; v_gene: TRBV5-4; d_gene: TRBD2; abundance: -; j_gene: TRBJ2-7
CDR3nt: TGTGCCAGCAGCTTAGATCGACCAGCGGGAGGGACCGGGGAGCTGTTTTTT; CDR3aa: CASSLDRPAGGTGELFF; v_gene: TRBV11-3; d_gene: TRBD2; abundance: once; j_gene: TRBJ2-2
CDR3nt: TGTGCCAGCAGCTTTCAGAACACTGAAGCTTTCTTT; CDR3aa: CASSFQNTEAFF; v_gene: TRBV12-1; d_gene: -; abundance: -; j_gene: TRBJ1-1
CDR3nt: TGTGCCAGCAGCCACAGGGGGCAGTACTACGAGCAGTACTTC; CDR3aa: CASSHRGQYYEQYF; v_gene: TRBV27; d_gene: TRBD1; abundance: once; j_gene: TRBJ2-7
CDR3nt: TGTGCCAGCAGCTGGACAGCAACTAATGAAAAACTGTTTTTT; CDR3aa: CASSWTATNEKLFF; v_gene: TRBV7-2; d_gene: -; abundance: -; j_gene: TRBJ1-4
CDR3nt: TGTGCCTCCCCGGGACTAGGGGGAGAGACCCAGTACTTC; CDR3aa: CASPGLGGETQYF; v_gene: TRBV30; d_gene: TRBD2; abundance: -; j_gene: TRBJ2-5
CDR3nt: TGTGCCAGCAGCGGATCGACTAGCGGCACAGATACGCAGTATTTT; CDR3aa: CASSGSTSGTDTQYF; v_gene: TRBV9; d_gene: TRBD2; abundance: -; j_gene: TRBJ2-3
CDR3nt: TGTGCCAGCAGCCAAGAGGGGTACGAGCAGTACTTC; CDR3aa: CASSQEGYEQYF; v_gene: TRBV4-2; d_gene: -; abundance: -; j_gene: TRBJ2-7
CDR3nt: TGCGCCAGCAGCTCACAGGCGACCTATGGCTACACCTTC; CDR3aa: CASSSQATYGYTF; v_gene: TRBV5-1; d_gene: -; abundance: -; j_gene: TRBJ1-2